A selection of T cell receptor beta chains follows, all from one sample in a study of control samples from healthy donors and cancer patients. Sequencing used immunoSEQ multiplex PCR; TCRdb keeps in-frame clones, though not all of them. The sample contains 2,000 to 3,000 clones, about 95% of which appear only once. Sequences were obtained from PBMCs. Receptors originate from a man aged 65 to 85 with colorectal cancer. Each CDR3 is given with its conserved first and last residue. The D gene is left open where the match is weak. Where a row states a size, it is once, few, many or the class of an expanded clone; other rows omit it.

d_gene: NA
abundance: NA
v_gene: TRBV5-1
j_gene: TRBJ1-1
len: 13
CDR3aa: CASSLAREFEAFF
CDR3nt: TGCGCCAGCAGCTTGGCCAGGGAGTTCGAAGCTTTCTTT

d_gene: TRBD1
abundance: NA
v_gene: TRBV3-1/TRBV3-2
j_gene: TRBJ1-2
len: 14
CDR3aa: CASSHTGTGYGYTF
CDR3nt: TGTGCCAGCAGCCACACCGGGACAGGCTATGGCTACACCTTC

d_gene: NA
abundance: NA
v_gene: TRBV3-1/TRBV3-2
j_gene: TRBJ2-5
len: 17
CDR3aa: CASTRGGRRAWGETQYF
CDR3nt: TGTGCCAGTACTAGGGGGGGCCGCCGGGCTTGGGGAGAGACCCAGTACTTC

d_gene: TRBD1
abundance: once
v_gene: TRBV5-1
j_gene: TRBJ1-4
len: 15
CDR3aa: CASSDLQGVGEKLFF
CDR3nt: TGCGCCAGCAGCGACCTACAGGGGGTCGGAGAAAAACTGTTTTTT

d_gene: NA
abundance: NA
v_gene: TRBV7-2
j_gene: TRBJ1-1
len: 13
CDR3aa: CASSFARRGGAFF
CDR3nt: TGTGCCAGCAGCTTCGCCCGACGGGGAGGGGCTTTCTTT

d_gene: NA
abundance: NA
v_gene: TRBV3-1/TRBV3-2
j_gene: TRBJ1-2
len: 16
CDR3aa: CASTRTRGSSNYGYTF
CDR3nt: TGTGCCAGCACCCGGACAAGGGGATCTTCTAACTATGGCTACACCTTC

d_gene: TRBD1
abundance: NA
v_gene: TRBV29-1
j_gene: TRBJ2-7
len: 16
CDR3aa: CSVEDGGQGARYEQYF
CDR3nt: TGCAGCGTTGAAGATGGGGGACAGGGGGCAAGATACGAGCAGTACTTC

d_gene: NA
abundance: NA
v_gene: TRBV15
j_gene: TRBJ2-7
len: 14
CDR3aa: CATSREGRRREQYF
CDR3nt: TGTGCCACCAGCAGAGAGGGCAGACGGAGGGAGCAGTACTTC

d_gene: NA
abundance: NA
v_gene: TRBV7-2
j_gene: TRBJ2-3
len: 15
CDR3aa: CASSLVPSNTDTQYF
CDR3nt: TGTGCCAGCAGCTTAGTACCCAGTAACACAGATACGCAGTATTTT

d_gene: TRBD1
abundance: once
v_gene: TRBV5-1
j_gene: TRBJ2-7
len: 15
CDR3aa: CASSRGTGDSYEQYF
CDR3nt: TGCGCCAGCAGCCGGGGGACAGGGGACTCCTACGAGCAGTACTTC

d_gene: NA
abundance: NA
v_gene: TRBV2
j_gene: TRBJ1-5
len: 14
CDR3aa: CASTPDSRNQPQHF
CDR3nt: TGTGCCAGCACCCCGGATTCAAGGAATCAGCCCCAGCATTTT

d_gene: NA
abundance: NA
v_gene: TRBV10-3
j_gene: TRBJ2-1
len: 15
CDR3aa: CAISGQGHSYNEQFF
CDR3nt: TGTGCCATCAGTGGGCAGGGTCACTCCTACAATGAGCAGTTCTTC

d_gene: NA
abundance: NA
v_gene: TRBV2
j_gene: TRBJ1-2
len: 13
CDR3aa: CASSEGEGYGYTF
CDR3nt: TGTGCCAGCAGTGAGGGGGAAGGCTATGGCTACACCTTC